A single sample gave rise to the 5 T cell receptor beta chains below, sequenced in a study of blood T cell repertoires in COVID-19 (dated by TCRdb to about 2020). Library preparation employed the immunoSEQ multiplex PCR assay. The source is immuneACCESS, and TCRdb retained only in-frame sequences with V and J called. Part of the clones is not carried over; for the studies checked, unresolved V genes explain less than half of this, and the remainder is unexplained. The sample contains about 200,000 clones, 70% to 90% of them found a single time. The ten largest clones represent 20% to 25% of the sample. The sample comprised peripheral blood. The receptors were gathered from a man aged 55 to 70 with active or convalescent COVID-19.

The gene calls are TRBV6-5 and TRBJ2-7; 7 nucleotides agree with TRBD1. The CDR3 runs 15 residues. The ends lost 3 bases at V and 6 bases at J; junction bases unmatched: 11. The germline V gene encodes CDR1 MNHEY and CDR2 SVGAGI. Here the CDR3 reads CASSYMRGGFFEQYF. CDR3 bases: TGTGCCAGCAGTTATATGAGAGGGGGCTTCTTCGAGCAGTACTTC.

The chain joins TRBV7-9 to TRBJ1-1; TRBD1 might be the D (6 bases). V was cut by 2 bases and J by 1 base, with 8 bases left in between. The CDR3 sequence is 14 residues long. The germline gives CDR1 SEHNR, CDR2 FQNEAQ (reference sequence). As DNA, the CDR3 is TGTGCCAGCAGCTTAACGACAGGGAACACTGAAGCTTTCTTT. This gives the protein CASSLTTGNTEAFF.

The chain joins TRBV19 to TRBJ1-2, with a weak D call TRBD1 (6 bases). Germline assignment: CDR1 LNHDA and CDR2 SQIVND (reference sequence). V gave up 2 bases and J gave up 6 bases, with 13 bases separating them. The CDR3 loop spans 14 amino acids. In nucleotides, the CDR3 is TGTGCCAGTAGTATAACCGGGACAAATAATGGCTACACCTTC. Its protein product is CASSITGTNNGYTF.

The V and J genes are TRBV2 and TRBJ1-5; possibly TRBD1 for D (5 bases). The germline gives CDR1 SNHLY, CDR2 FYNNEI. Trimming took 7 bases from V and 5 from J, leaving 9 bases between them. The CDR3 runs to 12 residues. The DNA for the CDR3 is TGTGCCAGCAAAACGGGGGATCAGCCCCAGCATTTT. The encoded protein is CASKTGDQPQHF.

The chain carries TRBV6-1 and TRBJ2-5, with 9 bases that match TRBD1. Germline loops: CDR1 MNHNS, CDR2 SASEGT. This CDR3 comprises 16 residues. V lost 4 bases to trimming and J lost 4 bases; unmatched junction nucleotides: 10. CDR3: CASSGGNRGPRETQYF. The DNA for the CDR3 is TGTGCCAGCAGTGGGGGGAACAGGGGGCCGCGAGAGACCCAGTACTTC.